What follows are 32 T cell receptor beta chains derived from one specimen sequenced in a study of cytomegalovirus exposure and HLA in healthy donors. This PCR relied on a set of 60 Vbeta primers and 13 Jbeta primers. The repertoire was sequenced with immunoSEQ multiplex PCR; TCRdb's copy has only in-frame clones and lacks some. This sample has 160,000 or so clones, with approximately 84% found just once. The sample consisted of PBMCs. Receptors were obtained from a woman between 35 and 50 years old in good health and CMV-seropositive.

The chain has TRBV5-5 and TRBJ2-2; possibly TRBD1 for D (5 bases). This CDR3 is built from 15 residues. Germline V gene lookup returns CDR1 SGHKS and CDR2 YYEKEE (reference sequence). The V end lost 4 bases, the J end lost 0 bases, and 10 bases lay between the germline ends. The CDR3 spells CASSPPRANTGELFF. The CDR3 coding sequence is TGTGCCAGCAGCCCGCCCAGGGCGAACACCGGGGAGCTGTTTTTT.

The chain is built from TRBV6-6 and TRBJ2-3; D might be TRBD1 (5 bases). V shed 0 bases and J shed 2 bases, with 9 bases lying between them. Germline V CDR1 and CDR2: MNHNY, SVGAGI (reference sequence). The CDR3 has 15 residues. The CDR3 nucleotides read TGTGCCAGCAGTTACTCGGACAAACACACAGATACGCAGTATTTT. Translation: CASSYSDKHTDTQYF.

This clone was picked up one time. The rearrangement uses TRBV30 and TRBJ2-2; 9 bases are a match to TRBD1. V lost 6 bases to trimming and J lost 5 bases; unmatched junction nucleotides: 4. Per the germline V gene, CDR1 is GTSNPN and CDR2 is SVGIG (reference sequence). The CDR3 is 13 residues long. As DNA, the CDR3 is TGTGCCTGCGGACAGGGGTTAACCGGGGAGCTGTTTTTT. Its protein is CACGQGLTGELFF. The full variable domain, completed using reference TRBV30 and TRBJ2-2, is SQTIHQWPATLVQPVGSPLSLECTVEGTSNPNLYWYRQAAGRGLQLLFYSVGIGQISSEVPQNLSASRPQDRQFILSSKKLLLSDSGFYLCACGQGLTGELFFGEGSRLTVL.

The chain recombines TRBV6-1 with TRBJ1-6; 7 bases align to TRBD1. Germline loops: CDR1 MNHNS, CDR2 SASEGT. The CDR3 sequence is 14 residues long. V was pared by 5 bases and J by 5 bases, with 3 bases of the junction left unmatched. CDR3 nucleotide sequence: TGTGCCAGCAGTTCCGGGACAGATAATTCACCCCTCCACTTT. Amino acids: CASSSGTDNSPLHF.

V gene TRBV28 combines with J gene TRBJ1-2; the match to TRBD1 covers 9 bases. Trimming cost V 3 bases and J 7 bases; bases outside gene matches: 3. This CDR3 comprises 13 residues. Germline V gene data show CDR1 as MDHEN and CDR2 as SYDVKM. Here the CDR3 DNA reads TGTGCCAGCAGTTTGGGGACAGGGATTGGCTACACCTTC. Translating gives CASSLGTGIGYTF.

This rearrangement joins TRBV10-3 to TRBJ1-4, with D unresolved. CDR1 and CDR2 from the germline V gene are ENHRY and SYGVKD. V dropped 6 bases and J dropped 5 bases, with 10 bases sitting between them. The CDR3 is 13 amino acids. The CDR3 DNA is TGTGCCATCAGGCCAGGCGGGAATGAAAAACTGTTTTTT. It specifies CAIRPGGNEKLFF.

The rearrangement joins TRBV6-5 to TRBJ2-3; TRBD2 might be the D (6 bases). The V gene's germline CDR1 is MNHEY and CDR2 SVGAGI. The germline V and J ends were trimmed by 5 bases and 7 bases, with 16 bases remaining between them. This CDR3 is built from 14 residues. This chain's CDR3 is CASSAGSRTNTQYF. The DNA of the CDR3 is TGTGCCAGCAGTGCGGGAAGCCGTACGAATACGCAGTATTTT.

The CDR3 DNA reads as TGCGCCAGCAGCCAAGTGGGGGACAGTGAAGCTTTCTTT. This translates into CASSQVGDSEAFF. V usage is TRBV4-1 and J usage is TRBJ1-1, with 7 nucleotides matching TRBD1. Germline lookup yields CDR1 MGHRA and CDR2 YSYEKL. Unmatched junction bases numbered 3, after V lost 1 base and J lost 7 bases. The CDR3 sequence is 13 residues long.

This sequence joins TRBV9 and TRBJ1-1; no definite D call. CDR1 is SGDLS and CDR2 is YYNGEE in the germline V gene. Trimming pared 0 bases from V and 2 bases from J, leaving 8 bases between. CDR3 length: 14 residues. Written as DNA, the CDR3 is TGTGCCAGCAGCGTAGGACACGCAAACACTGAAGCTTTCTTT. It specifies CASSVGHANTEAFF.

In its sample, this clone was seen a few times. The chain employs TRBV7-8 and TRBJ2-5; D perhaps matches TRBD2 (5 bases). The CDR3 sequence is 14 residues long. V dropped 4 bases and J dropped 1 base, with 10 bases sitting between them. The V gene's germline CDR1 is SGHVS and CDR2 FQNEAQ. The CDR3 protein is CASSSKDSQETQYF. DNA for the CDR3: TGTGCCAGCAGCTCCAAGGACTCCCAAGAGACCCAGTACTTC.

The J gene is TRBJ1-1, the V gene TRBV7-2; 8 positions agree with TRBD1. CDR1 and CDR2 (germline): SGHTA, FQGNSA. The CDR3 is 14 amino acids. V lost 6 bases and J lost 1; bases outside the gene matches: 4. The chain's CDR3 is CASRFDRGNTEAFF. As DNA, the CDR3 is TGTGCCAGCAGGTTTGACAGGGGGAACACTGAAGCTTTCTTT. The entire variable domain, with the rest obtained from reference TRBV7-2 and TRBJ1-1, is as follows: GAGVSQSPSNKVTEKGKDVELRCDPISGHTALYWYRQSLGQGLEFLIYFQGNSAPDKSGLPSDRFSAERTGGSVSTLTIQRTQQEDSAVYLCASRFDRGNTEAFFGQGTRLTVV.

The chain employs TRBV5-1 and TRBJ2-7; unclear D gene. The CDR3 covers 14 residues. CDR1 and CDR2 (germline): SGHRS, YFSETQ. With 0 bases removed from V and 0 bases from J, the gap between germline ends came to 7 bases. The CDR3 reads CASSLADTSYEQYF. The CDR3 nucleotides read TGCGCCAGCAGCTTGGCAGACACCTCCTACGAGCAGTACTTC.

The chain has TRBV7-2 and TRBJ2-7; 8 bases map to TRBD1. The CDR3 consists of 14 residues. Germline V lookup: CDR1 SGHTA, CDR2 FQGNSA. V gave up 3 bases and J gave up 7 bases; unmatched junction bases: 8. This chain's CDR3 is CASSFRGREREQYF. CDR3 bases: TGTGCCAGCAGCTTCAGGGGGCGAGAGAGGGAGCAGTACTTC.

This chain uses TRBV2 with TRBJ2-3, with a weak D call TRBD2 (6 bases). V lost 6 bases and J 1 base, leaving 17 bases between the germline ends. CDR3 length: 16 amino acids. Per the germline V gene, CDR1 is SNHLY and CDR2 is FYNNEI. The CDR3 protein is CASRERLVIGTDTQYF. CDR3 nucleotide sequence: TGTGCCAGCAGGGAAAGACTAGTCATTGGCACAGATACGCAGTATTTT.

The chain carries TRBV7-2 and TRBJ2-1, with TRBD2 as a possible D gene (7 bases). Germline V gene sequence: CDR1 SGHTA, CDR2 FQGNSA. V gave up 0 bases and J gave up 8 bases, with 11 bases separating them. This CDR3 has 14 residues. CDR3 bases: TGTGCCAGCAGCTTAGCTGGCGGGGGCTATGAGCAGTTCTTC. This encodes CASSLAGGGYEQFF. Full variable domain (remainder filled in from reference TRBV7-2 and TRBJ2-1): GAGVSQSPSNKVTEKGKDVELRCDPISGHTALYWYRQSLGQGLEFLIYFQGNSAPDKSGLPSDRFSAERTGGSVSTLTIQRTQQEDSAVYLCASSLAGGGYEQFFGPGTRLTVL.

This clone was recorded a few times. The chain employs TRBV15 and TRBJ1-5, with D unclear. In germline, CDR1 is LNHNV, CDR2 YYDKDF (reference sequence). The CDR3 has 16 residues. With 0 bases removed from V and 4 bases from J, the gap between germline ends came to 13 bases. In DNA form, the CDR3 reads TGTGCCACCAGCAGAGATATCGCGGGTGCAAATCAGCCCCAGCATTTT. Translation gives CATSRDIAGANQPQHF. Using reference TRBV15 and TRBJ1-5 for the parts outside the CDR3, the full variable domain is DAMVIQNPRYQVTQFGKPVTLSCSQTLNHNVMYWYQQKSSQAPKLLFHYYDKDFNNEADTPDNFQSRRPNTSFCFLDIRSPGLGDTAMYLCATSRDIAGANQPQHFGDGTRLSIL.

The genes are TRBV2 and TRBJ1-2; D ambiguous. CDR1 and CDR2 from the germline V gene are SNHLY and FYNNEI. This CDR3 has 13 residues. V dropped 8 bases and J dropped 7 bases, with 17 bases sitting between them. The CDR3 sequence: CASGLLGSRGYTF. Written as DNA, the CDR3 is TGTGCCAGCGGGCTCTTGGGGAGTCGTGGCTACACCTTC.

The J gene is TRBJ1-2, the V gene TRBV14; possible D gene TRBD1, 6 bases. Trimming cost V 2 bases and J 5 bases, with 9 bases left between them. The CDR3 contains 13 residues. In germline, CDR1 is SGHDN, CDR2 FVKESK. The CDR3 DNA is TGTGCCAGCAGCCAATACAGGGTGTATGGCTACACCTTC. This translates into CASSQYRVYGYTF.

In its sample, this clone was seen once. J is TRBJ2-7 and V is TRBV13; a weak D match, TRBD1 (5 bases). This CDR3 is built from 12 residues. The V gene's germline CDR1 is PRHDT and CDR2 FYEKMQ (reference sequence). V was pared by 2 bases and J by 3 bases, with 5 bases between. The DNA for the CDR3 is TGTGCCAGCAGCTTAACAGGCTACGAGCAGTACTTC. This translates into CASSLTGYEQYF.

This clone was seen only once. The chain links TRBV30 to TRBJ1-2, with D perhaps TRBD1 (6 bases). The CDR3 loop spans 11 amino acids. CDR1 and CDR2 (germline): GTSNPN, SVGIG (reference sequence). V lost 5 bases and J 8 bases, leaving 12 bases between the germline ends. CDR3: CAWQGKEGYTF. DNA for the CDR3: TGTGCCTGGCAGGGGAAGGAGGGCTACACCTTC.

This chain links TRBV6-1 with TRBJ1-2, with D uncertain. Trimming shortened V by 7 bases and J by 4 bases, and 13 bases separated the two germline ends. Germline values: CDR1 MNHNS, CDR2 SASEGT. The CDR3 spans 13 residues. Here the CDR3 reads CASNEGGFYGYTF. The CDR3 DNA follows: TGTGCCAGCAACGAGGGTGGCTTCTATGGCTACACCTTC.

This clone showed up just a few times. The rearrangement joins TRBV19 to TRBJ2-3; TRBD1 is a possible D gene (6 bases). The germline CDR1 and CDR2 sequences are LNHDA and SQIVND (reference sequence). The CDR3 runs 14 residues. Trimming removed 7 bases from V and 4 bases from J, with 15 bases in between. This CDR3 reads CASKRGSLADTQYF. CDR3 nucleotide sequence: TGTGCCAGTAAAAGGGGGTCTCTGGCAGATACGCAGTATTTT.

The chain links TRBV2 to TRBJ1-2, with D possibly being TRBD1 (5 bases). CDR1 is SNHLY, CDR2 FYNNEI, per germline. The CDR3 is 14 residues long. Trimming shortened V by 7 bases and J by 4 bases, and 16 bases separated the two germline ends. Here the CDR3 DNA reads TGTGCCAGCACTCGAACTGGGGGGGGCTATGGCTACACCTTC. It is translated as CASTRTGGGYGYTF.

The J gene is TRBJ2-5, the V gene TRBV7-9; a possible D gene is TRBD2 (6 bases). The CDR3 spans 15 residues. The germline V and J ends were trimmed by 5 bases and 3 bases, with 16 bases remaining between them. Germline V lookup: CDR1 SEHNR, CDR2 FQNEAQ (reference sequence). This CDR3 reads CASSRSGGEKETQYF. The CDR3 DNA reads TGTGCCAGCAGCCGGTCGGGCGGGGAGAAAGAGACCCAGTACTTC.

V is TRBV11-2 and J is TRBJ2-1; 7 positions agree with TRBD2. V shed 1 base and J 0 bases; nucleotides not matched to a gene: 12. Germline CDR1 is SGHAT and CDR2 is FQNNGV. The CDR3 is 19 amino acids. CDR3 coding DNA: TGTGCCAGCAGCTTAGGAGAGGTAGCAGCGGGGAGCTCCTACAATGAGCAGTTCTTC. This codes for CASSLGEVAAGSSYNEQFF.

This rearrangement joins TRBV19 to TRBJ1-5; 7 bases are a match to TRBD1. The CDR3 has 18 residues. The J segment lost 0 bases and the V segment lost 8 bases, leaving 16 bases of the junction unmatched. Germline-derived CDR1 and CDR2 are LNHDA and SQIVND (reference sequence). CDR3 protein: CASVPSSGGDNSNQPQHF. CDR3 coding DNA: TGTGCCAGTGTACCGTCGTCAGGGGGAGACAATAGCAATCAGCCCCAGCATTTT.

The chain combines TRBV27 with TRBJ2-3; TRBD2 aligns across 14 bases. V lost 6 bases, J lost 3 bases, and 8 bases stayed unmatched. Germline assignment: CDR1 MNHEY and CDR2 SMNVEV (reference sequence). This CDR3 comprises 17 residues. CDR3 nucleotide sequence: TGTGCCAGCAGCCGACTAGCGGGGGGGCCCGGAACAGATACGCAGTATTTT. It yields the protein CASSRLAGGPGTDTQYF.

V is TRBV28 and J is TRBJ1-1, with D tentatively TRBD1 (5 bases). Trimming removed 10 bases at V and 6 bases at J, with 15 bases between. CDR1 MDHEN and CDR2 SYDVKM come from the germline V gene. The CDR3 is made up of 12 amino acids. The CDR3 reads CATTWGGAEAFF. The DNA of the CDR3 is TGTGCCACTACCTGGGGGGGGGCTGAAGCTTTCTTT. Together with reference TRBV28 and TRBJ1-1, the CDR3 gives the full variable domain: DVKVTQSSRYLVKRTGEKVFLECVQDMDHENMFWYRQDPGLGLRLIYFSYDVKMKEKGDIPEGYSVSREKKERFSLILESASTNQTSMYLCATTWGGAEAFFGQGTRLTVV.

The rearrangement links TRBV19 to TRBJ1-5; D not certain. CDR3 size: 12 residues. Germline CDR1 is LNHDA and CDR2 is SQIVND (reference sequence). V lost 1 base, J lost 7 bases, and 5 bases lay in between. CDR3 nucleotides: TGTGCCAGTAGTATAGGAGGCCAGCCCCAGCATTTT. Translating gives CASSIGGQPQHF.

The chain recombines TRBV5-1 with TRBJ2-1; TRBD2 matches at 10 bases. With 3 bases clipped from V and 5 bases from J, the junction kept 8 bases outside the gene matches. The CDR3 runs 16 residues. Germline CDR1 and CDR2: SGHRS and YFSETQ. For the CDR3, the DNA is TGCGCCAGCAGCTGGGGATCTAGCGGGGGTCACAATGAGCAGTTCTTC. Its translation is CASSWGSSGGHNEQFF.

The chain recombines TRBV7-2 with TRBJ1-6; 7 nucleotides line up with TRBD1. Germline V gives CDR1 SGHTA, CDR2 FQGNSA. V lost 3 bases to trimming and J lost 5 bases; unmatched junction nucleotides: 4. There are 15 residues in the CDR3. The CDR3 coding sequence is TGTGCCAGCAGCTTCGGACAGGCGAATAATTCACCCCTCCACTTT. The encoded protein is CASSFGQANNSPLHF.

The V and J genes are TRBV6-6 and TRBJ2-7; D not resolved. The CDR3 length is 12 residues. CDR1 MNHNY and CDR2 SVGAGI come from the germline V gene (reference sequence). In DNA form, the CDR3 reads TGTTCCAAGAAGAAGGCGGCATACGAGCAGTACTTC. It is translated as CSKKKAAYEQYF.